This T cell receptor beta chain derives from a study of T-cell reconstitution after alpha-beta-depleted transplantation in children. Preparation of the TCRbeta library was carried out with unique molecular identifiers. In TCRdb, the PCR reads were re-called with MiXCR into one record per CDR3 protein. The table shows about 830,000 distinct CDR3 sequences, with roughly 15% occurring only once. Germline V gene lookup returns CDR1 LGHNA and CDR2 YNFKEQ. Trimming removed 0 bases from V and 3 bases from J, with 6 bases in between. The CDR3 has 13 residues. Sample: PBMCs, mostly from graft donor cells, taken 360 days after TCRalphabeta/CD19-depleted stem cell transplant. The source of this sequence is a male patient aged 10-17 years who had a stem cell transplant for acute lymphoblastic leukemia, so the T cells may come from the graft donor. V usage is TRBV4-2 and J usage is TRBJ2-7; no firm D call. The CDR3 loop is CASSQEGFYEQYF. As DNA, the CDR3 is TGTGCCAGCAGCCAAGAGGGCTTCTACGAGCAGTACTTC.